Described below is a single TCR beta chain sequence and its context. The record originates from a study of blood T cell repertoires in COVID-19. Trimming took 5 bases from V and 4 from J; bases not matched to a gene: 15. CDR3 length: 18 residues. Germline CDR1 and CDR2: MRHNA and SNTAGT. Produced via immunoSEQ multiplex PCR; TCRdb's table is partial and in-frame only. The sample carries approximately 250,000 clones, less than 90% recorded once. The clonotype comes from a man aged 60 to 75 who had recovered from COVID-19. The V gene is TRBV6-4, the J gene TRBJ1-5; the match to TRBD1 covers 9 bases. The sample consisted of peripheral blood. The CDR3 here is CASSLGQGGECRNQPQHF. DNA of the CDR3: TGTGCCAGCAGTTTGGGACAGGGTGGGGAGTGTCGTAATCAGCCCCAGCATTTT.